The rows below give T cell receptor beta chains drawn from one sample of a study of cytomegalovirus exposure and HLA in healthy donors. Produced via immunoSEQ multiplex PCR; TCRdb's table is partial and in-frame only. The sample has 130,000 or so clones, roughly 80% seen once. The sequencing input was PBMCs. These receptor sequences come from a woman aged 40-49 years in good health and CMV-seropositive. The CDR3 runs from the conserved cysteine through the conserved F or W. D genes are given only for firm matches.

v_call	d_call	j_call	cdr3_aa
TRBV19	TRBD2	TRBJ2-3	CASSTRRTSGYSTDTQYF
TRBV7-2	.	TRBJ1-4	CASSPPGERFEKLFF
TRBV27	TRBD1	TRBJ2-3	CASRPSGTGGGSTDTQYF
TRBV10-3	TRBD1	TRBJ1-6	CAISSQGADSYNSPLHF
TRBV15	.	TRBJ1-4	CATSSLEATNEKLFF
TRBV27	TRBD1	TRBJ2-2	CASSPRAGTGNTGELFF
TRBV19	TRBD2	TRBJ2-1	CASSITSGGVEVFF
TRBV7-2	.	TRBJ2-1	CASSLLRGLEQFF
TRBV6-5	.	TRBJ1-1	CASRGAGTGSTEAFF
TRBV30	TRBD1	TRBJ1-5	CAWSVPGRGSNQPQHF
TRBV21-1	.	TRBJ1-1	CASSARVGQGRTEAFF
TRBV19	TRBD2	TRBJ2-6	CASRGGMLGANVLTF
TRBV19	.	.	CASSIDINRVAGEQYF
TRBV7-9	.	TRBJ2-7	CASSPGGLSFSYEQYF
TRBV9	TRBD2	TRBJ2-3	CASSVLPASGSTDTQYF
TRBV18	TRBD1	TRBJ2-7	CASSPRTGPYEQYF
TRBV27	TRBD1	TRBJ1-5	CASSLGTGGNQPQHF
TRBV18	.	TRBJ1-5	CASSPRRASNQPQHF
TRBV14	.	TRBJ2-2	CASATGANTGELFF
TRBV7-2	TRBD1	TRBJ1-2	CASSGQVNYGYTF
TRBV6-1	.	TRBJ1-2	CASSASTVNYGYTF
TRBV12-5	TRBD2	TRBJ2-1	CASGLTSGGVNEQFF
TRBV5-6	.	TRBJ1-2	CASSGQGLNYGYTF
TRBV7-3	.	TRBJ1-1	CASSFQGSTEAFF
TRBV2	TRBD2	TRBJ2-3	CASSERLTSGYHSSTDTQYF
TRBV5-6	.	TRBJ2-7	CASSAERYEQYF
TRBV30	.	TRBJ1-2	CAWSPHTGTNGYTF
TRBV5-1	.	TRBJ1-3	CASRYGESGNTIYF
TRBV11-2	.	TRBJ2-7	CASSFRSGQLSYEQYF
TRBV27	.	TRBJ2-5	CASSPGREQETQYF
TRBV18	TRBD1	TRBJ2-5	CASSPDRGQETQYF
TRBV5-1	.	TRBJ2-2	CASSPLGNTGELFF
TRBV4-1	.	TRBJ1-2	CASSQDSSGRYGYTF
TRBV28	TRBD1	TRBJ2-7	CASRRTGGKNEQYF
TRBV5-1	TRBD1	TRBJ1-1	CASSFRTGGGTEAFF
TRBV7-2	.	TRBJ1-2	CASSGGGRYGYTF
TRBV4-3	.	TRBJ2-1	CASSQVGGRDNEQFF
TRBV7-3	.	TRBJ2-2	CASSLGGGFPAGELFF
TRBV19	.	TRBJ1-5	CASSIAGGQPQHF